This T cell receptor beta chain was sequenced for a study of regulatory T cells in long-lasting Graves disease. Indicated time point: persistent/refractory GD, antithyroid drugs over 5 years with positive TRAb. Preparation of the TCR library used RNA extracted from PBMCs. J gave up 4 bases and V 5 bases, and 14 bases lay outside the gene matches. This CDR3 region has 17 residues. Germline CDR1 is SGHAT and CDR2 is FQNNGV. Overall study findings and caveats: There were preferences for TRBV28, TRBJ1-2 and TRBJ2-5 in persistent disease.

This clonotype was detected many times. Its matching antigen is unknown. Arm-PCR of CDR3 regions with iRepertoire HTBI primers generated TCR beta libraries. TCRdb processed the multiplex PCR reads anew with MiXCR; each CDR3 protein has one entry. The repertoire holds 600,000 to 800,000 distinct CDR3 sequences, with 30% as singletons. This clonotype originated in a female donor with Graves disease. The chain has TRBV11-2 and TRBJ2-5, with 9 nucleotides matching TRBD1. Specimen: peripheral blood mononuclear cells (PBMCs), collected when the disease was refractory, from a patient treated with antithyroid drugs. The CDR3 DNA reads TGTGCCAGCAGCCCAACGTTCCGGGGACAGGGTGGAGAGACCCAGTACTTC. It encodes CASSPTFRGQGGETQYF.